This TCR beta chain was obtained from a study of cytomegalovirus exposure and HLA in healthy donors. PCR amplification relied on 60 Vbeta primers (plus 13 Jbeta primers). Sequencing was performed with immunoSEQ multiplex PCR; in TCRdb, only in-frame clones are kept and a portion is missing. The sample lists around 65,000 clones; around 80% were seen once. V was trimmed by 0 bases and J by 6 bases, leaving 12 bases between them. The CDR3 is 14 residues long. Looked up from germline, CDR1 is GTSNPN and CDR2 is SVGIG (reference sequence). With respect to this clone: The antigen is undetermined.

Whole-study findings and limits: A reported reduction in N-insertions relative to the approximately 640-donor mean was seen in an Asian-associated ancestry cluster in a later analysis. Follow-up analysis seemed to connect common viral pathogens with several of the most significant clusters identified.

The sequencing input was PBMCs. The TCR was taken from a woman aged 25-40 years in good health and CMV-seronegative. The chain recombines TRBV30 with TRBJ1-5, with D maybe TRBD1 (6 bases). The CDR3, as DNA: TGTGCCTGGAGTGTAGGGCAGGGGAGTCAGCCCCAGCATTTT. It specifies CAWSVGQGSQPQHF.